The TCR beta chain under discussion was sequenced for a study of T cells in Graves' hyperthyroidism and ophthalmopathy. This clonotype was seen many times. Amplified regions were TCR beta CDR3 sequences from RNA transcripts. The TCR CDR3 was amplified in a first-round RT-PCR using the HTBI primer set. TCRdb used MiXCR to reprocess the multiplex PCR reads, holding one entry per CDR3 protein. The table records 600,000 to 750,000 distinct CDR3 sequences, 17% of them present only once. If no ophthalmopathy progression occurred within 18 months, Graves' hyperthyroidism was stable. Participants, patients aged 18 to 65, had newly diagnosed hyperthyroidism with a duration under 2 months. This receptor was taken from a man between 50 and 59 years old with Graves' hyperthyroidism. What was sequenced was blood.

This CDR3 reads CASSLLSTKETQYF. CDR3 bases: TGTGCCAGCAGTTTATTGTCGACGAAAGAGACCCAGTACTTC. This chain uses TRBV12-3 or TRBV12-4 with TRBJ2-5; no reliable D call. CDR3 length equals 14 residues. The V and J ends lost 2 bases and 3 bases respectively, with 10 bases between them.